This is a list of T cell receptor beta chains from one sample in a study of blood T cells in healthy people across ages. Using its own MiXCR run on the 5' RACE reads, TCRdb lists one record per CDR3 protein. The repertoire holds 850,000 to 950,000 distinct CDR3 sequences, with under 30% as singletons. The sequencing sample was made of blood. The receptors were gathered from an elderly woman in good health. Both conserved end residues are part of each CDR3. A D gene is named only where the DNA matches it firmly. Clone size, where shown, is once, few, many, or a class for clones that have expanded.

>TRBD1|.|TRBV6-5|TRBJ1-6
CASRLSTGEGAPLHF
TGTGCCAGCAGACTCTCGACAGGGGAGGGAGCACCCCTCCACTTT
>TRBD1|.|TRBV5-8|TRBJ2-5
CASSLARIPGTGEETQYF
TGTGCCAGCAGCTTGGCCCGGATACCCGGGACAGGGGAAGAGACCCAGTACTTC
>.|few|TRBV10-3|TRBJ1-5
CAIRGDGGFNQPQHF
TGTGCCATTCGCGGGGACGGTGGGTTCAATCAGCCCCAGCATTTT
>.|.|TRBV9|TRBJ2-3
CVSSVGSTDTQYF
TGTGTCAGCAGCGTGGGGTCAACAGATACGCAGTATTTT
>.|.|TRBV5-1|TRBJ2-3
CASRPTDGTDTQYF
TGCGCCAGCAGACCTACCGACGGCACAGATACGCAGTATTTT
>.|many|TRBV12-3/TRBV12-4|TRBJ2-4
CASSPTGGGNIQYF
TGTGCCAGCAGCCCAACAGGGGGGGGGAACATTCAGTACTTC
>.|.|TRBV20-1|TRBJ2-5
CSASPWDGKTQYF
TGCAGTGCCTCGCCGTGGGACGGGAAGACCCAGTACTTC
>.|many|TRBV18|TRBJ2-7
CASSPTIYEQYF
TGTGCCAGCTCACCAACTATTTACGAGCAGTACTTC
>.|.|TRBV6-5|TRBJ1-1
CASSQYGTEAFF
TGTGCCAGCAGTCAGTATGGCACTGAAGCTTTCTTT
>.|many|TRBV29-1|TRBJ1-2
CSVDSRDILSYGYTF
TGCAGCGTCGACTCCCGGGACATACTCAGCTATGGCTACACCTTC
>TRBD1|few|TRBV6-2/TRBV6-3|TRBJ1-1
CASSTDRGLVNTEAFF
TGTGCCAGCAGTACCGACAGGGGGCTTGTGAACACTGAAGCTTTCTTT
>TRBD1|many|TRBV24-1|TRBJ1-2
CATSDPGQGYGYTF
TGTGCCACCAGTGACCCAGGACAGGGTTACGGCTACACCTTC
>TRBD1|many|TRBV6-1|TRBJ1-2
CASSAGSGGPPALYGYTF
TGTGCCAGCAGTGCCGGATCAGGGGGGCCACCTGCCCTCTATGGCTACACCTTC
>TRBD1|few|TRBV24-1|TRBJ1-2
CATSLAGGRGGYTF
TGTGCCACCAGCTTGGCAGGGGGCCGAGGTGGCTACACCTTC
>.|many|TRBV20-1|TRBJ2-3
CSARSGPRTDTQYF
TGCAGTGCTAGGTCAGGGCCCCGCACAGATACGCAGTATTTT
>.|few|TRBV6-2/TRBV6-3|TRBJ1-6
CASSFGQYNSPLHF
TGTGCCAGCAGCTTCGGACAATATAATTCACCCCTCCACTTT
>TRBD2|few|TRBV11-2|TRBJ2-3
CASSRTSGSADTQYF
TGTGCCAGCAGCAGGACTAGCGGGAGCGCAGATACGCAGTATTTT
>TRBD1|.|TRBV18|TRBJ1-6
CASSPATGESPLHF
TGTGCCAGCTCACCGGCGACAGGGGAATCACCCCTCCACTTT
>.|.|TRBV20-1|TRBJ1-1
CSARGLRTALNTEAFF
TGCAGTGCTAGAGGCCTTCGGACAGCTTTGAACACTGAAGCTTTCTTT
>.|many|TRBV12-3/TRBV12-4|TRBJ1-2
CASSLGLGYGYTF
TGTGCCAGCAGCCTGGGACTTGGATATGGCTACACCTTC
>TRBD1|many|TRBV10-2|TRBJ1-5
CATADRIRYSNQPQHF
TGCGCCACCGCGGACAGGATTAGATATAGCAATCAGCCCCAGCATTTT
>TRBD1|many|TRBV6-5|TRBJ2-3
CASSYRQGGTDTQYF
TGTGCCAGCAGTTATCGACAGGGCGGCACAGATACGCAGTATTTT
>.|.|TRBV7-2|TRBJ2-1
CASSPLVSYNEQFF
TGTGCCAGCAGCCCACTGGTATCCTACAATGAGCAGTTCTTC
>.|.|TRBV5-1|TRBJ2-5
CASSLADGHNEQYF
TGCGCCAGCAGCTTGGCGGATGGTCACAATGAGCAGTACTTC
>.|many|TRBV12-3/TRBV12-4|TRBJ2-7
CASSFTAYEQYF
TGTGCCAGCAGTTTTACAGCCTACGAGCAGTACTTC
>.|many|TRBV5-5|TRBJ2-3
CASSILNSGDTQYF
TGTGCCAGCAGCATTCTTAACTCCGGAGATACGCAGTATTTT
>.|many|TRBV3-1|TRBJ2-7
CASSLTNEQYF
TGTGCCAGCAGTCTTACTAACGAGCAGTACTTC
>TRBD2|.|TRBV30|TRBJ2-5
CAWSVRRTSGDQETQYF
TGTGCCTGGAGTGTACGACGGACTAGCGGGGACCAAGAGACCCAGTACTTC
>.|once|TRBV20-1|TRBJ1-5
CSARVQGGNQPQHF
TGCAGTGCTAGAGTTCAGGGAGGAAATCAGCCCCAGCATTTT
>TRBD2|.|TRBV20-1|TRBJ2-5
CSARDSHSGGQETQYF
TGCAGTGCTAGAGATTCCCATAGCGGGGGCCAAGAGACCCAGTACTTC
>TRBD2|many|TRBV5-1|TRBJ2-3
CASSLGSGGLSSTDTQYF
TGCGCCAGCAGCTTGGGCAGCGGGGGGTTGTCTAGCACAGATACGCAGTATTTT
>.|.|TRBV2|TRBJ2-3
CARAKTVSTDTQYF
TGTGCCAGAGCAAAGACAGTTAGCACAGATACGCAGTATTTT
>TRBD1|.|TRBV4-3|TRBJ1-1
CASSQAPPGQGNTGAFF
TGCGCCAGCAGCCAAGCCCCACCGGGACAGGGGAACACTGGAGCTTTCTTT
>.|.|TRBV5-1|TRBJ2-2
CASSWDTWEGTGELFF
TGCGCCAGCAGCTGGGACACATGGGAGGGCACCGGGGAGCTGTTTTTT
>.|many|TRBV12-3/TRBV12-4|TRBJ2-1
CASTPVDRIRNEQFF
TGTGCCAGCACCCCCGTCGACAGGATTAGGAATGAGCAGTTCTTC
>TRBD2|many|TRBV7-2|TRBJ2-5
CASSLGLGGGQETQYF
TGTGCCAGCAGCTTAGGACTAGGCGGGGGACAAGAGACCCAGTACTTC
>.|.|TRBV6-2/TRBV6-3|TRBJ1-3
CASRESGAGNTIYF
TGTGCCAGCAGAGAATCGGGGGCCGGAAACACCATATATTTT
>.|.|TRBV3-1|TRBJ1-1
CASSQERQMNTEAFF
TGTGCCAGCAGCCAAGAACGCCAGATGAACACTGAAGCTTTCTTT
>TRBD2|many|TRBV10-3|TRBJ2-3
CATKNAGVDTQYF
TGTGCCACCAAAAACGCGGGGGTGGATACGCAGTATTTT
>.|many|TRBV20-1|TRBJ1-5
CSARSTGGNNQPQHF
TGCAGTGCTAGATCCACAGGAGGCAACAATCAGCCCCAGCATTTT
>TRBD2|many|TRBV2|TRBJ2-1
CASGGDFTNNEQFF
TGTGCCAGCGGGGGGGACTTTACAAACAATGAGCAGTTCTTC
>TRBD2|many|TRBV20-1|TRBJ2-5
CSARTSGGETQYF
TGCAGTGCTAGAACTAGCGGGGGAGAGACCCAGTACTTC
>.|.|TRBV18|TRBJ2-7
CASPPVAGNEQYF
TGTGCCAGCCCACCTGTGGCAGGGAACGAGCAGTACTTC
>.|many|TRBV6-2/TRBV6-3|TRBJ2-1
CASSYLVVTEQFF
TGTGCCAGCAGTTACTTGGTGGTTACTGAGCAGTTCTTC
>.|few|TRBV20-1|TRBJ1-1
CSARTQAQAEAFF
TGCAGTGCTAGAACCCAGGCACAGGCTGAAGCTTTCTTT
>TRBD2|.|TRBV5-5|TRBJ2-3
CASSLELAGVVTQYF
TGTGCCAGCAGCTTGGAACTAGCGGGGGTGGTTACGCAGTATTTT
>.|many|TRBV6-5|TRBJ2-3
CASSYRGGADTQYF
TGTGCCAGCAGTTACCGAGGGGGGGCAGATACGCAGTATTTT
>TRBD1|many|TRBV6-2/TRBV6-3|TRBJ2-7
CASKGAYYYEQYF
TGTGCCAGCAAGGGGGCCTACTACTACGAGCAGTACTTC
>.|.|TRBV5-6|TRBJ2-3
CASRWDRHTDTQYF
TGTGCCAGCAGGTGGGACCGGCACACAGATACGCAGTATTTT
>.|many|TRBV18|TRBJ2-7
CASSRGSDYEQYF
TGTGCCAGCTCCCGGGGCAGCGACTACGAGCAGTACTTC
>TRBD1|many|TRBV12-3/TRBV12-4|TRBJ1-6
CASSWAGQTISSYNSPLHF
TGTGCCAGCAGTTGGGCGGGACAGACCATTAGCTCCTATAATTCACCCCTCCACTTT
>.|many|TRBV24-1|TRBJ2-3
CATSEPATDTQYF
TGTGCCACCAGTGAGCCCGCAACAGATACGCAGTATTTT
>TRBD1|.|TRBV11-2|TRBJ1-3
CASSLRGPSGNTIYF
TGTGCCAGCAGCTTAAGGGGGCCTTCTGGAAACACCATATATTTT
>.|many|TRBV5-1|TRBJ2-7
CASSSPGVDEQYF
TGCGCCAGCAGCTCCCCCGGGGTCGACGAGCAGTACTTC